This T cell receptor beta chain was sequenced for a study of T cell responses to AZD1222 COVID-19 vaccine (dated by TCRdb to the early 2020s). Study-level background: A total of 230 to 250 trial participants underwent TCR sequencing, of whom some 210 received two doses of AZD1222 and about 26 received two doses of the MenACWY control vaccine. Trial participants were enrolled into age subgroups of 18-55, 56-69 and 70-plus years, which contained approximately 150, 28 and 58 TCR-sequenced participants, respectively. Broader findings and caveats from the paper: No day 14 peak-response samples were available, so repertoires were characterized only after the peak T cell response. In the small 56-69-year group, the increase in depth fell short of significance, most likely because of low power. CD4 TCRs associated with the vaccine covered the entire spike protein, and the dominant responses were in regions 160-218 and 743-854. Participants were mostly white British, with more females than males. The authors suggested clonal diversity may have been underestimated. A significant rise in spike-specific TCR breadth and depth was observed after two AZD1222 doses relative to day 0 and relative to MenACWY recipients. Epitopes outside the regions mutated in the B.1.351 and B.1.1.7 variants were reportedly recognized by nearly half of the unique spike-specific TCRs. Only five to seven AZD1222 recipients were SARS-CoV-2 seropositive at baseline, limiting conclusions about previously exposed vaccinees.

The V and J ends are trimmed by 1 base and 8 bases, leaving 5 bases between them. The germline V gene sets CDR1 to MNHNS and CDR2 to SASEGT. The CDR3 runs 12 amino acids, cysteine and phenylalanine included. Only CDR3 DNA is held: 36 bases, read in frame from base 1. Notes on this clone: Which antigen it targets is not known. No quality values exist for individual bases; no much larger clone is one base distant.

The sample's time point label is to be understood as: about 28 days (+/-7) after the second vaccine dose. The treatment or condition tag for this specimen amounts to: meningococcal conjugate vaccine given as trial control. Vaccinee samples came from UK trials COV001 and COV002, including a single-blind randomized controlled phase 2/3 trial of AZD1222 (ChAdOx1 nCoV-19) in healthy adults. Trial participant PBMC samples were collected at day 0 and day 28 after the second dose for TCRbeta chain sequencing. The CDR3 regions of human TCRbeta chains were analyzed by immunosequencing. The study's own analysis went as follows. TCRs in the repertoires were matched against a reference library of SARS-CoV-2-specific TCRs that had been generated with the MIRA antigen-specificity platform. Breadth was defined as the fraction of unique TCRs that were SARS-CoV-2-associated, and depth was defined as the fraction of total T cells that were SARS-CoV-2-associated. Each spike-specific TCR was assigned to its reactive spike region and to a CD4 or CD8 class using the MIRA data. Log10-transformed breadth and depth values were compared by one-way ANOVA with Sidak's multiple comparisons tests. In TCRdb, the immuneACCESS table is reduced to in-frame sequences with V and J assigned. These tables do not hold every clone; where another copy was compared, an unresolved V gene accounts for under half, and the others remain unexplained. D and trimming come from the DNA, and the V and J calls and clone size come from that table. This sample lists around 60,000 clones; under 95% were detected once. More than 6% of the sample is in the top ten clones.

The sequence was obtained from an adult who received the MenACWY meningococcal vaccine as a control. This specimen was peripheral blood, taken 28 days after the second dose of the MenACWY control vaccine. The chain is assembled from TRBV6-1 and TRBJ1-4, with the D segment identity uncertain. The nucleotide sequence is given as TGTGCCAGCAGTGAAGGAAGGGAAAAACTGTTTTTT. It is translated as CASSEGREKLFF.